Listed below are T cell receptor beta chains from one sample, sequenced in a study of T cells in Graves' hyperthyroidism and ophthalmopathy. TCRdb used MiXCR to reprocess the multiplex PCR reads, holding one entry per CDR3 protein. The sample includes about 640,000 distinct CDR3 sequences, about a fifth of them seen just once. The sequenced sample was blood. Receptor source: a young man with Graves' ophthalmopathy. Both conserved end residues are part of each CDR3. Fields, in order: D gene, J gene, V gene, clone size, CDR3 length, CDR3 protein, CDR3 DNA. A D gene is named only where the DNA matches it firmly. Clone size is stated in some rows and not others, as once, few, many or a class when expanded.

TRBD2 TRBJ2-5 TRBV10-2 . 14 CASKSGGSGETQYF TGCGCCAGCAAAAGTGGCGGGAGTGGTGAGACCCAGTACTTC
. TRBJ1-2 TRBV28 many 12 CASTTGVGGYTF TGTGCCAGCACGACGGGGGTAGGGGGCTACACCTTC
. TRBJ1-2 TRBV7-9 few 14 CASSLEPGARGYTF TGTGCCAGCAGCTTAGAACCGGGGGCGCGGGGCTACACCTTC
TRBD1 TRBJ2-7 TRBV20-1 few 13 CSARHTGAYEQYF TGCAGTGCTAGACACACAGGGGCCTACGAGCAGTACTTC
TRBD1 TRBJ1-1 TRBV12-3/TRBV12-4 many 12 CASRTVKGAAFF TGTGCCAGCAGGACCGTTAAGGGGGCCGCTTTCTTT
. TRBJ1-1 TRBV20-1 . 14 CSARDHREHTEAFF TGCAGTGCTAGAGATCACAGGGAACACACTGAAGCTTTCTTT
. TRBJ2-2 TRBV5-1 many 12 CASSLASGELFF TGCGCCAGCAGCTTGGCGTCCGGGGAGCTGTTTTTT
TRBD1 TRBJ2-7 TRBV18 many 13 CASSQTGGYEQYF TGTGCCAGCTCACAAACAGGGGGGTACGAGCAGTACTTC
TRBD1 TRBJ2-5 TRBV12-3/TRBV12-4 many 14 CASSVGTAQETQYF TGTGCCAGCAGTGTCGGGACAGCGCAAGAGACCCAGTACTTC
. TRBJ1-5 TRBV7-2 few 16 CASSPSAGFSNQPQHF TGTGCCAGCAGCCCGTCCGCTGGGTTTAGCAATCAGCCCCAGCATTTT
. TRBJ2-3 TRBV7-2 many 15 CASSLRQFSTDTQYF TGTGCCAGCAGCTTAAGGCAGTTTAGCACAGATACGCAGTATTTT
TRBD1 TRBJ1-1 TRBV3-1 many 16 CASSPGQGFGGGEAFF TGTGCCAGCAGCCCGGGACAGGGGTTTGGGGGAGGTGAAGCTTTCTTT
. TRBJ1-1 TRBV6-1 . 14 CASSGGRGNTKAFF TGTGCCAGCAGTGGTGGACGGGGGAACACTAAAGCTTTCTTT
TRBD1 TRBJ1-2 TRBV3-1 . 13 CASSRDRSYGYTF TGTGCCAGCAGTCGGGACAGGTCCTATGGCTACACCTTC
. TRBJ2-1 TRBV28 . 14 CASSFRDFLNEQFF TGTGCCAGCAGTTTCCGGGATTTCCTCAATGAGCAGTTCTTC
. TRBJ2-1 TRBV18 many 16 CASSLGGLAPYNEQFF TGTGCCAGCTCACTAGGGGGACTGGCTCCTTACAATGAGCAGTTCTTC